Below, 2 T cell receptor beta chains from the same sample are listed, as sequenced in a study of blood T cell repertoires in COVID-19. Produced via immunoSEQ multiplex PCR; TCRdb's table is partial and in-frame only. Of about 110,000 clones detected, under 85% appear once; the ten largest clones hold more than 3.5%. The specimen sequenced was peripheral blood. These TCRs come from a woman between 70 and 85 years old with acute or convalescent COVID-19.

The J gene is TRBJ1-1, the V gene TRBV6-5; possible D gene TRBD1, 5 bases. This CDR3 is 15 amino acids long. V gave up 6 bases and J gave up 0 bases, with 14 bases separating them. Looked up from germline, CDR1 is MNHEY and CDR2 is SVGAGI. The CDR3 region is CASRSTGVMNTEAFF. DNA for the CDR3: TGTGCCAGCAGATCCACAGGAGTAATGAACACTGAAGCTTTCTTT.

V is TRBV5-5 and J is TRBJ2-3; unclear D gene. The ends were cut back, 4 bases at V and 5 bases at J, with 11 bases in the middle. From germline, CDR1 is SGHKS and CDR2 YYEKEE (reference sequence). The CDR3 runs to 13 residues. The CDR3 sequence: CASSTLSGDTQYF. CDR3 DNA: TGTGCCAGCAGCACCCTCTCGGGAGATACGCAGTATTTT.